Listed here are 16 T cell receptor beta chains from one sample, sequenced in a study of T cell responses to AZD1222 COVID-19 vaccine. Assay used: immunoSEQ multiplex PCR; TCRdb lists only in-frame clones, some missing. The table lists about 67,000 clones, around four fifths of them singletons. Material: peripheral blood, obtained 28 days after the second AZD1222 dose. The source of these receptors is an adult who received the AZD1222 COVID-19 vaccine.

This chain links TRBV9 with TRBJ2-1; 12 positions agree with TRBD2. The CDR3 is made up of 15 amino acids. V shed 4 bases and J 8 bases; nucleotides not matched to a gene: 7. Germline CDR1 is SGDLS and CDR2 is YYNGEE. The CDR3 bases are TGTGCCAGCAGCCCACTAGCGGGGGGAGGCGATGAGCAGTTCTTC. As protein: CASSPLAGGGDEQFF.

This chain links TRBV9 with TRBJ1-1, with 8 nucleotides matching TRBD1. The V gene end was trimmed by 3 bases and the J gene end by 3 bases; junction bases not matched to a gene: 7. This CDR3 is 15 amino acids long. Germline V gives CDR1 SGDLS, CDR2 YYNGEE. The CDR3 loop is CASSASQGADTEAFF. Here the CDR3 DNA reads TGTGCCAGCAGCGCCTCTCAGGGGGCGGACACTGAAGCTTTCTTT.

The chain uses TRBV10-3 and TRBJ2-7; 7 nucleotides agree with TRBD1. This CDR3 region has 15 residues. CDR1 is ENHRY and CDR2 is SYGVKD in the germline V gene. With 4 bases clipped from V and 3 bases from J, the junction kept 9 bases outside the gene matches. The CDR3, as DNA: TGTGCCATCAGTGGCTCAGGGGGACGGGACTACGAGCAGTACTTC. Translated, it gives CAISGSGGRDYEQYF.

The chain is built from TRBV11-2 and TRBJ2-2; D remains ambiguous. CDR3 length: 14 amino acids. The V end lost 1 base, the J end lost 4 bases, and 7 bases lay between the germline ends. Germline V gene lookup returns CDR1 SGHAT and CDR2 FQNNGV. The CDR3 sequence is CASSLGRATGELFF. DNA of the CDR3: TGTGCCAGCAGCTTAGGAAGGGCCACCGGGGAGCTGTTTTTT.

The V gene is TRBV27, the J gene TRBJ1-3, with unresolved D. V was pared by 4 bases and J by 0 bases, with 10 bases between. The CDR3 consists of 15 residues. Germline CDR1 MNHEY, CDR2 SMNVEV (reference sequence). Written as DNA, the CDR3 is TGTGCCAGCAGTTCCGGTCCCCACTCTGGAAACACCATATATTTT. Its translation: CASSSGPHSGNTIYF.

This clone was seen just once. The V call is TRBV11-3, the J call TRBJ2-7; perhaps TRBD1 as D (6 bases). CDR1 is SGHNT and CDR2 is YENEEA in the germline V gene. The CDR3 runs to 14 residues. The V end lost 5 bases, the J end lost 7 bases, and 18 bases lay between the germline ends. CDR3 nucleotide sequence: TGTGCCAGCAGCGCACAACAAGGGGGAAGGGAGCAGTACTTC. It specifies CASSAQQGGREQYF. Complete variable domain (other parts from reference TRBV11-3 and TRBJ2-7): EAGVVQSPRYKIIEKKQPVAFWCNPISGHNTLYWYLQNLGQGPELLIRYENEEAVDDSQLPKDRFSAERLKGVDSTLKIQPAELGDSAVYLCASSAQQGGREQYFGPGTRLTVT.

This chain links TRBV7-8 with TRBJ2-5; 10 bases are shared with TRBD1. The V gene end was trimmed by 5 bases and the J gene end by 2 bases; junction bases not matched to a gene: 5. This CDR3 has 15 amino acids. Looked up from germline, CDR1 is SGHVS and CDR2 is FQNEAQ. The CDR3 reads CASSIGTGEQETQYF. The CDR3 DNA sequence: TGTGCCAGCAGCATCGGGACAGGGGAACAAGAGACCCAGTACTTC.

The J gene is TRBJ2-1, the V gene TRBV5-6; D gene uncertain. CDR3 length: 14 residues. Germline V CDR1 and CDR2: SGHDT, YYEEEE. The V gene lost 2 bases and the J gene lost 3 bases, with 9 bases spanning the gap. This CDR3 is CASSFDNSYNEQFF. As DNA, the CDR3 is TGTGCCAGCAGCTTCGATAACAGCTACAATGAGCAGTTCTTC. The entire variable domain, with the rest obtained from reference TRBV5-6 and TRBJ2-1, is as follows: DAGVTQSPTHLIKTRGQQVTLRCSPKSGHDTVSWYQQALGQGPQFIFQYYEEEERQRGNFPDRFSGHQFPNYSSELNVNALLLGDSALYLCASSFDNSYNEQFFGPGTRLTVL.

The chain employs TRBV20-1 and TRBJ2-5; D is ambiguous. Between the trimmed V and J ends, which lost 3 bases and 1 base, there was a span of 12 bases. Germline CDR1 DFQATT, CDR2 SNEGSKA (reference sequence). The CDR3 loop spans 14 amino acids. In DNA, the CDR3 is TGCAGTGCTAGTAGGTTTCGGGCCCAAGAGACCCAGTACTTC. This gives the protein CSASRFRAQETQYF.

The gene calls are TRBV18 and TRBJ2-7; 8 bases are a match to TRBD1. This CDR3 spans 16 amino acids. In germline, CDR1 is KGHSH, CDR2 LQKENI. After removal of 6 bases from V and 4 bases from J, the junction contained 14 bases not matched to a gene. CDR3 DNA sequence: TGTGCCAGCTCCCTCTTCGGACAGGGTTCATCGTACGAGCAGTACTTC. It is translated as CASSLFGQGSSYEQYF.

The gene calls are TRBV6-5 and TRBJ1-1; D is ambiguous. Germline CDR1 MNHEY, CDR2 SVGAGI. The V end lost 5 bases, the J end lost 5 bases, and 15 bases lay between the germline ends. This CDR3 has 14 residues. The CDR3 sequence is CASSPRTIGTEAFF. The CDR3 bases are TGTGCCAGCAGTCCAAGGACCATCGGGACTGAAGCTTTCTTT.

The rearrangement uses TRBV28 and TRBJ1-3, with TRBD1 as a possible D gene (5 bases). This CDR3 spans 14 amino acids. Per germline, CDR1 MDHEN and CDR2 SYDVKM. V was pared by 6 bases and J by 2 bases, with 11 bases between. CDR3 DNA: TGTGCCAGCAGCTTACAGGATCCTGGAAACACCATATATTTT. Residues: CASSLQDPGNTIYF.

V and J are TRBV10-2 and TRBJ1-2; D is possibly TRBD1 (5 bases). The CDR3 runs 14 residues. The germline V and J ends were trimmed by 0 bases and 4 bases, with 9 bases remaining between them. Germline values: CDR1 WSHSY, CDR2 SAAADI. Here the CDR3 reads CASSESWGSYGYTF. For the CDR3, the DNA is TGCGCCAGCAGTGAGTCCTGGGGGTCCTATGGCTACACCTTC.

The chain is built from TRBV3-1 (or the pseudogene TRBV3-2) and TRBJ2-3; D gene uncertain. Germline-derived CDR1 and CDR2 are LGHDT and YNNKEL (reference sequence). Trimming removed 1 base from V and 5 bases from J, with 13 bases in between. The CDR3 covers 15 residues. CDR3 DNA: TGTGCCAGCAGCCAAGGGCCCAGGTGGGGAGATACGCAGTATTTT. This gives the protein CASSQGPRWGDTQYF.

The chain employs TRBV6-5 and TRBJ1-4, with D uncertain. Per the germline V gene, CDR1 is MNHEY and CDR2 is SVGAGI. The V end was cut by 7 bases, the J end by 3 bases, with 12 bases between. This CDR3 is built from 14 residues. In DNA, the CDR3 is TGTGCCAGCACCATGGGAAGTTCTAATGAAAAACTGTTTTTT. It specifies CASTMGSSNEKLFF.

This chain joins TRBV9 and TRBJ1-2, with D unresolved. Trimming took 3 bases from V and 2 from J, leaving 11 bases between them. The germline V gene encodes CDR1 SGDLS and CDR2 YYNGEE. The CDR3 contains 14 residues. CDR3 amino acids: CASSGIGRNYGYTF. DNA of the CDR3: TGTGCCAGCAGCGGAATCGGGCGCAACTATGGCTACACCTTC.